This TCR beta chain is drawn from a study of T cell responses to AZD1222 COVID-19 vaccine. The CDR3 loop spans 17 amino acids. Germline V lookup: CDR1 MNHEY, CDR2 SVGEGT. V lost 0 bases to trimming and J lost 1 base, with 13 bases between them. This clone was found a few times. Assay: immunoSEQ multiplex PCR; the TCRdb copy retains only in-frame clones and omits some. The data contain around 110,000 clones, about 90% of them singletons. This chain joins TRBV6-2 or TRBV6-3 and TRBJ2-1, with a possible D match to TRBD2 (6 bases). Material: peripheral blood, obtained on day 0 of AZD1222 vaccination. The TCR originated in an adult in good health. DNA for the CDR3: TGTGCCAGCAGTTACTCGGACTACACCCATTCCTACAATGAGCAGTTCTTC. The encoded protein is CASSYSDYTHSYNEQFF.